These T cell receptor beta chains were read from a single sample in a study of cytomegalovirus exposure and HLA in healthy donors. Using immunoSEQ multiplex PCR, the repertoire was profiled, and TCRdb retains in-frame clones only, with some absent. The data contain under 150,000 clones, about three quarters of them seen just once; the ten biggest clones take up 1% to 1.5%. Sequenced input: PBMCs. Receptors were obtained from a woman aged 40 to 50 in good health and CMV-seronegative. Each CDR3 is given with its conserved first and last residue. The D gene is left open where the match is weak. Clone size is not always given. Where it is, it says once, few, many or a class for expanded clones.

clone_size j_call d_call v_call cdr3_nt cdr3_aa
once TRBJ2-5 TRBD2 TRBV9 TGTGCCAGCAGCGTCCTACCTTTAGCGGGGGAGGAGACCCAGTACTTC CASSVLPLAGEETQYF
- TRBJ2-1 - TRBV2 TGTGCCAGCAGTCTACAGGGCAATGAGCAGTTCTTC CASSLQGNEQFF
few TRBJ2-5 TRBD2 TRBV5-4 TGTGCCAGCAGCCCGGGACTAGCGGGGGGGTACCAAGAGACCCAGTACTTC CASSPGLAGGYQETQYF
few TRBJ2-2 - TRBV6-6 TGTGCCAGCAGTTACTCTGGGGGCCCCGACACCGGGGAGCTGTTTTTT CASSYSGGPDTGELFF
- TRBJ2-5 - TRBV28 TGTGCCAGCAGTTCAACAGGATCAAGGGGGGAGACCCAGTACTTC CASSSTGSRGETQYF
- TRBJ2-1 - TRBV21-1 TGTGCCAGCGGACCGACAGTTGAGCAGTTCTTC CASGPTVEQFF
- TRBJ1-4 - TRBV9 TGTGCCAGCAGCTCCGGTCCGGGAGGCGAAAAACTGTTTTTT CASSSGPGGEKLFF
- TRBJ2-7 - TRBV27 TGTGCCAGCAGTTATTTAGGGGAAATCGAGCAGTACTTC CASSYLGEIEQYF
- TRBJ2-3 TRBD2 TRBV5-4 TGTGCCAGCAGCCTCGGAATCGGGGGGGCCCGGGATACGCAGTATTTT CASSLGIGGARDTQYF
- TRBJ2-7 TRBD1 TRBV5-5 TGTGCCAGCAGCTTGGAGGGGGCCCTTTACGAGCAGTACTTC CASSLEGALYEQYF
few TRBJ2-7 - TRBV25-1 TGTGCCAGCAGTGTCGAATCGGGCTCCTACGAGCAGTACTTC CASSVESGSYEQYF
- TRBJ1-2 - TRBV2 TGTGCCAGCAGTGAGTCAGGGAGGGGTGGCTACACCTTC CASSESGRGGYTF
- TRBJ2-3 - TRBV29-1 TGCAGCGTTGAAGCCGGAGGGGCAGAAGTCCCTCTCACAGATACGCAGTATTTT CSVEAGGAEVPLTDTQYF
- TRBJ2-1 - TRBV4-1 TGCGCCAGCAGCCAAGCGGGTAGTAGAGATGAGCAGTTCTTC CASSQAGSRDEQFF
- TRBJ1-1 TRBD1 TRBV28 TGTGCCAGCAGTGGGACAGGGGGAGCCACTAAGATATACGCGAACACTGAAGCTTTCTTT CASSGTGGATKIYANTEAFF
- TRBJ1-1 - TRBV4-2 TGTGCCAGCAGCCAAGGTGAGGGTGAAGCTTTCTTT CASSQGEGEAFF